A selection of T cell receptor beta chains follows, all from one sample in a study of radiotherapy plus CTLA-4 blockade in lung cancer. Assay used: immunoSEQ multiplex PCR; TCRdb lists only in-frame clones, some missing. The sample records fewer than 55,000 clones, 75% to 80% being singletons. Here the sequenced sample was peripheral blood, taken from a patient treated with radiotherapy plus ipilimumab. These receptors originate from a human donor with non-small cell lung cancer whose response to radiotherapy plus ipilimumab could not be evaluated. CDR3s include the opening cysteine and the closing phenylalanine or tryptophan. The D gene is left open where the match is weak. Expanded clones get a size class; other rows say once, few or many, or leave the size out.

CDR3 protein	CDR3 DNA	V gene	J gene	clone size	D gene
CASSLPSGGPSYEQYF	TGTGCCAGCAGTTTACCTTCCGGGGGGCCTTCCTACGAGCAGTACTTC	TRBV28	TRBJ2-7	-	-
CSVWRGGYTF	TGCAGCGTGTGGAGGGGCGGCTACACCTTC	TRBV29-1	TRBJ1-2	few	-
CASSQMRGEKLFF	TGTGCCAGCTCCCAAATGAGAGGGGAAAAACTGTTTTTT	TRBV7-2	TRBJ1-4	few	-
CASSPGPGLGSDTQYF	TGTGCCAGCTCGCCGGGACCGGGACTCGGTTCAGATACGCAGTATTTT	TRBV27	TRBJ2-3	-	-
CASSPSGGSGNTIYF	TGCGCCAGCAGCCCTTCAGGGGGCTCTGGAAACACCATATATTTT	TRBV4-3	TRBJ1-3	large	TRBD1
CASSSRRQGLSTDTQYF	TGTGCCAGCAGTTCCCGCAGGCAGGGACTATCCACAGATACGCAGTATTTT	TRBV7-9	TRBJ2-3	-	TRBD2
CASTFSTSGSSYNEQFF	TGTGCCAGCACCTTTAGTACTAGCGGGAGCTCCTACAATGAGCAGTTCTTC	TRBV7-9	TRBJ2-1	-	TRBD2
CASSQDGLAANTGELFF	TGCGCCAGCAGCCAAGATGGGCTAGCGGCCAACACCGGGGAGCTGTTTTTT	TRBV4-3	TRBJ2-2	-	TRBD2
CASRDRTGDEQYF	TGTGCCAGCAGAGACAGAACAGGGGACGAGCAGTACTTC	TRBV2	TRBJ2-7	-	TRBD1
CASGNRGRNTEAFF	TGTGCCAGCGGGAACAGGGGGCGCAACACTGAAGCTTTCTTT	TRBV7-2	TRBJ1-1	-	TRBD1
CASSLELAGGLAEQYF	TGTGCCAGCAGCTTAGAACTAGCGGGGGGTTTAGCCGAGCAGTACTTC	TRBV11-2	TRBJ2-7	-	TRBD2
CASSRGSGTSSYNEQFF	TGTGCCAGTAGTAGGGGGTCAGGGACTAGCTCCTACAATGAGCAGTTCTTC	TRBV19	TRBJ2-1	-	TRBD2
CASSLFPAGGTGGPGANVLTF	TGTGCCAGCAGTTTATTCCCCGCGGGGGGGACAGGGGGGCCTGGGGCCAACGTCCTGACTTTC	TRBV28	TRBJ2-6	-	TRBD1
CSATLADTQYF	TGCAGTGCCACACTAGCGGATACGCAGTATTTT	TRBV20-1	TRBJ2-3	medium-sized	TRBD2
CASSGGGGDQPQHF	TGTGCCAGCAGCGGGGGAGGGGGGGATCAGCCCCAGCATTTT	TRBV6-1	TRBJ1-5	-	-
CASSSTGVANEKLFF	TGTGCCAGCAGCTCTACCGGGGTCGCTAATGAAAAACTGTTTTTT	TRBV7-9	TRBJ1-4	-	-
CASSLGQGGETQYF	TGCGCCAGCAGCTTGGGACAGGGTGGAGAGACCCAGTACTTC	TRBV5-1	TRBJ2-5	-	TRBD1
CASSAPVPGAEAFF	TGTGCCAGCAGTGCCCCTGTACCCGGGGCTGAAGCTTTCTTT	TRBV5-4	TRBJ1-1	-	-
CASSRLGDYQPQHF	TGTGCCAGCAGTCGGTTAGGGGACTATCAGCCCCAGCATTTT	TRBV27	TRBJ1-5	-	-
CASTRDTTNTGELFF	TGCGCCAGCACCAGGGACACTACGAACACCGGGGAGCTGTTTTTT	TRBV10-1	TRBJ2-2	few	-
CASSSEPGREKLFF	TGTGCCAGCAGTTCCGAACCAGGGCGTGAAAAACTGTTTTTT	TRBV28	TRBJ1-4	-	-
CSARPETQYF	TGCAGTGCTAGACCGGAGACCCAGTACTTC	TRBV20-1	TRBJ2-5	few	-
CASSPGGDTQYF	TGTGCCAGCAGCCCAGGGGGAGATACGCAGTATTTT	TRBV7-9	TRBJ2-3	-	TRBD1
CASSLQGGTQYF	TGTGCCAGCTCACTCCAAGGGGGGACCCAGTACTTC	TRBV18	TRBJ2-5	-	-
CASTPPGNYGYTF	TGTGCCAGCACTCCCCCGGGGAACTATGGCTACACCTTC	TRBV28	TRBJ1-2	-	-
CASSVQGLDTQYF	TGTGCCAGCAGCGTGCAGGGTTTGGATACGCAGTATTTT	TRBV9	TRBJ2-3	-	-
CASSFRPGRSGNTIYF	TGTGCCAGCAGTTTTAGGCCAGGGCGGTCTGGAAACACCATATATTTT	TRBV28	TRBJ1-3	-	-
CASSLTGHSYEQYF	TGTGCCAGTAGTCTAACAGGGCATTCCTACGAGCAGTACTTC	TRBV19	TRBJ2-7	-	-
CASSLWTGGPNSPLHF	TGTGCCAGCAGTTTATGGACAGGGGGCCCTAATTCACCCCTCCACTTT	TRBV27	TRBJ1-6	-	TRBD1
CASSSYRDTEAFF	TGTGCCAGCAGCTCCTACAGGGACACTGAAGCTTTCTTT	TRBV7-2	TRBJ1-1	-	-
CASSPPNHGGDKEPQHF	TGTGCCAGCTCACCACCGAACCATGGGGGGGATAAGGAGCCCCAGCATTTT	TRBV18	TRBJ1-5	-	-
CATQHAEQGNTEAFF	TGTGCCACGCAGCACGCGGAACAGGGGAACACTGAAGCTTTCTTT	TRBV15	TRBJ1-1	few	-
CASTRGGYIRGTEAFF	TGTGCCAGCACCCGGGGGGGGTACATTAGGGGCACTGAAGCTTTCTTT	TRBV9	TRBJ1-1	once	-
CASSVGGSSGNTIYF	TGTGCCAGCAGCGTCGGGGGATCCTCTGGAAACACCATATATTTT	TRBV9	TRBJ1-3	once	-
CASSTAGVSGEKLFF	TGTGCCAGCAGTACAGCGGGTGTATCCGGTGAAAAACTGTTTTTT	TRBV28	TRBJ1-4	-	-
CASREAGGSDTQYF	TGTGCCAGCAGAGAAGCGGGAGGGTCAGATACGCAGTATTTT	TRBV7-9	TRBJ2-3	-	TRBD2
CASSLPGVMNTEAFF	TGTGCCAGCAGCTTGCCGGGTGTTATGAACACTGAAGCTTTCTTT	TRBV5-6	TRBJ1-1	few	-
CASSRSGGNSYEQYF	TGTGCCAGTAGTAGGAGCGGGGGGAACAGCTACGAGCAGTACTTC	TRBV19	TRBJ2-7	-	TRBD2
CASSFVGQNTEAFF	TGTGCCAGCAGTTTCGTGGGGCAGAACACTGAAGCTTTCTTT	TRBV27	TRBJ1-1	-	-
CASRADRAAGEAFF	TGTGCCAGCAGGGCGGACAGGGCCGCTGGTGAAGCTTTCTTT	TRBV6-4	TRBJ1-1	-	TRBD1
CASSLVAGDEQYF	TGTGCCAGCAGCTTAGTAGCGGGGGACGAGCAGTACTTC	TRBV7-9	TRBJ2-7	-	TRBD2
CASGLDRGTEAFF	TGTGCTAGTGGTTTGGACCGGGGGACTGAAGCTTTCTTT	TRBV12-5	TRBJ1-1	few	-
CASRTQSGGNNEQFF	TGTGCCAGCAGAACTCAGTCGGGGGGGAACAATGAGCAGTTCTTC	TRBV4-2	TRBJ2-1	few	TRBD2
CASSPGLAGGNEQFF	TGTGCCAGCAGCCCGGGACTAGCGGGCGGGAATGAGCAGTTCTTC	TRBV7-2	TRBJ2-1	-	TRBD2
CASSTRGGNTDTQYF	TGTGCCAGCAGCACTCGGGGGGGCAACACAGATACGCAGTATTTT	TRBV9	TRBJ2-3	-	TRBD2